The clone carrying this T cell receptor (beta chain) has ten or more counts. Its antigen is undetermined. This CDR3 region has 14 residues. The V end was cut by 1 base, the J end by 1 base, with 11 bases between. Germline lookup yields CDR1 DFQATT and CDR2 SNEGSKA (reference sequence). This record belongs to a study of early T cells in non-severe SARS-CoV-2 infection. Study in general: From unsorted whole blood, bulk RNA was sequenced, and the chains remained unpaired.

General study points: Anti-spike CD8 specificities were favored by VDJdb matching, whose results missed private and CD4 specificities.

The protocol attached unique molecular identifiers to individual cDNA molecules. TCRdb recomputed calls from the 5' RACE reads with MiXCR, one row per CDR3 protein. Seen here are tens of thousands of distinct CDR3 sequences, roughly 5.7% observed once, and the top ten hold about 7.5%. This clonotype was obtained from an adult who was a healthcare worker with PCR-confirmed SARS-CoV-2 infection or an uninfected control (not recorded which). This chain links TRBV20-1 with TRBJ2-7, with D tentatively TRBD2 (6 bases). What was sequenced was whole blood. The CDR3 spells CSARGLVVSYEQYF. The CDR3, as DNA: TGCAGTGCTAGAGGACTAGTAGTATCCTACGAGCAGTACTTC.